The sequence of this T cell receptor beta chain was determined in a study of blood T cell repertoires in COVID-19. As for the study in general: Samples of COVID-19 (acute and convalescent) were obtained from the United States, Italy and Spain. T cells, B-cell-depleted T cells, or PBMCs provided the cDNA or gDNA that served as material.

Authors' methods: Estimation of nucleated cell counts was performed using reference gene primer amplification. Repertoires were generated with immunoSEQ multiplex PCR, while TCRdb's copy carries only in-frame clones and drops some. That table is the source of V, J and clone size, and D and trimming were worked out from the DNA. The table lists hundreds of thousands of clones, about 85% of them singletons. V was cut by 5 bases and J by 6 bases, with 11 bases left in between. The CDR3 runs 12 residues. Germline-derived CDR1 and CDR2 are ENHRY and SYGVKD. The specimen sequenced was peripheral blood. The source is a human donor in a cohort sampled during active COVID-19. The V gene is TRBV10-3, the J gene TRBJ2-7; tentative D call: TRBD2 (5 bases). CDR3 region: CAISLLGIEQYF. As DNA, the CDR3 is TGTGCCATCAGTCTACTAGGAATCGAGCAGTACTTC.